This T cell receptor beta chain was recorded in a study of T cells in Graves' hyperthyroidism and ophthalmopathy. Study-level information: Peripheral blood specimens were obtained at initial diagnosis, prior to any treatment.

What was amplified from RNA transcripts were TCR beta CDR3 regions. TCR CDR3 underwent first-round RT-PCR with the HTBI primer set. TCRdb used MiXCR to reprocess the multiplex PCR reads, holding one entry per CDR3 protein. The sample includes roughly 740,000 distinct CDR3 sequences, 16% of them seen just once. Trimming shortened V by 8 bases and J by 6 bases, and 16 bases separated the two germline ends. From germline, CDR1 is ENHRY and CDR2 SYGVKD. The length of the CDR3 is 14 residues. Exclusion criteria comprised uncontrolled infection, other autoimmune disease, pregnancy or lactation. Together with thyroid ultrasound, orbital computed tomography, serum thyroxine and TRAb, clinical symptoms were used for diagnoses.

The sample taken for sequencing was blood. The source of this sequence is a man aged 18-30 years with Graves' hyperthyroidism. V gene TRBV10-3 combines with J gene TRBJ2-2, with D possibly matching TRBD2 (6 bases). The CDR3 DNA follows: TGTGCCATCGGGTTGGAGGGAGTGGCCGGGGAGCTGTTTTTT. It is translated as CAIGLEGVAGELFF.